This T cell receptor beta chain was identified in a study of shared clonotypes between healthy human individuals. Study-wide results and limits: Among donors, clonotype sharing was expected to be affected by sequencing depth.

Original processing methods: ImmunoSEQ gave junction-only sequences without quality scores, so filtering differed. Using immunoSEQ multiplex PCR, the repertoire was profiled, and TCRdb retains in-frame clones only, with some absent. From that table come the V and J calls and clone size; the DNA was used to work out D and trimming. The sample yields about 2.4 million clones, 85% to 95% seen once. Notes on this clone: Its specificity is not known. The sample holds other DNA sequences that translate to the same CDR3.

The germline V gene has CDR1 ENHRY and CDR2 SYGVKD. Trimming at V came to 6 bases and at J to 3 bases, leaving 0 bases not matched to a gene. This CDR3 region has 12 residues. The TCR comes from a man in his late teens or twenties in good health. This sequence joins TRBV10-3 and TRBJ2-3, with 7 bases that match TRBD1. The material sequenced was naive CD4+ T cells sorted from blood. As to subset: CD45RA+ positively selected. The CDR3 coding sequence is TGTGCCATCAGACAGGGGACAGATACGCAGTATTTT. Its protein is CAIRQGTDTQYF.